This record looks at one T cell receptor beta chain sequence and its context. Its specificity is unknown. A junction end diverges from the germline sequence, so it may reflect a read error. This sample's RNA came from whole unsorted tissue. A modified ARM-PCR protocol with three rounds of nested PCR amplified TCRbeta. TCRdb reanalysed the multiplex PCR reads using MiXCR and keeps one entry per CDR3 protein. This table holds 200,000 to 250,000 distinct CDR3 sequences, 60% to 85% found once. The data originate from a study of tumor and adjacent non-tumor tissue in lung cancer. Overall study findings and caveats: Compared with tumor, normal lung showed significantly lower TCR diversity.

The CDR3 runs to 15 residues. Germline values: CDR1 MNHEY, CDR2 SVGAGI. The clonotype was recovered from a man between 60 and 70 years old with non-small cell lung cancer. The material sequenced was lung tumor tissue. V is TRBV6-5 and J is TRBJ2-6; possible D gene TRBD1, 5 bases. The CDR3 bases are TGTGCCCGCAGGGTCGGTTCCTCTGGGGCCAACGTCCTGACTTTC. As protein: CARRVGSSGANVLTF.